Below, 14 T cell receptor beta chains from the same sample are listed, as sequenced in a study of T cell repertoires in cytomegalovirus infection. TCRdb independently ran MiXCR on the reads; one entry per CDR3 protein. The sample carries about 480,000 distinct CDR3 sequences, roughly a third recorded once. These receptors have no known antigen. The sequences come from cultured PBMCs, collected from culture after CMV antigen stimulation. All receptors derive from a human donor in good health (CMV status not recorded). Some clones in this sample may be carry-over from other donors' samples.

The CDR3 sequence: CSAREDLQNAYNEQFF. CDR3 in DNA: TGCAGTGCTAGAGAGGACTTGCAAAATGCCTACAATGAGCAGTTCTTC. The chain is built from TRBV20-1 and TRBJ2-1, with D tentatively TRBD2 (5 bases). The germline V gene encodes CDR1 DFQATT and CDR2 SNEGSKA (reference sequence). CDR3 length: 16 residues. The V and J ends lost 0 bases and 2 bases respectively, with 14 bases between them.

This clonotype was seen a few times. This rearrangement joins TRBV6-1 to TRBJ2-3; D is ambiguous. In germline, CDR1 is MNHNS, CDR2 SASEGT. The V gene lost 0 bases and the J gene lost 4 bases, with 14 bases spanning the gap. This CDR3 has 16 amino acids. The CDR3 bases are TGTGCCAGCAGTGAAGCGGCGCCATGGATCCCAGATACGCAGTATTTT. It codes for CASSEAAPWIPDTQYF.

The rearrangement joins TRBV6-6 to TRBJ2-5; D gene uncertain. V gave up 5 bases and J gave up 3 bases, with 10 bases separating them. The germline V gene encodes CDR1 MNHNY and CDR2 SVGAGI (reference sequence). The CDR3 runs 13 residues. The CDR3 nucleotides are TGTGCCAGCAGTGTGACTGGGGAAGAGACCCAGTACTTC. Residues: CASSVTGEETQYF.

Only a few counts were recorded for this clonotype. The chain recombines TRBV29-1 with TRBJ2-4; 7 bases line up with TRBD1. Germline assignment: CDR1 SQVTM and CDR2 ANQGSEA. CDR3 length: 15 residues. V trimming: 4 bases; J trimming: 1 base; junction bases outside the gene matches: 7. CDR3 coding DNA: TGCAGCGTTGCCGGGACAGCTTCGGCCAAAAACATTCAGTACTTC. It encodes CSVAGTASAKNIQYF. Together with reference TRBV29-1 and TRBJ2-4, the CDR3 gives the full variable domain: SAVISQKPSRDICQRGTSLTIQCQVDSQVTMMFWYRQQPGQSLTLIATANQGSEATYESGFVIDKFPISRPNLTFSTLTVSNMSPEDSSIYLCSVAGTASAKNIQYFGAGTRLSVL.

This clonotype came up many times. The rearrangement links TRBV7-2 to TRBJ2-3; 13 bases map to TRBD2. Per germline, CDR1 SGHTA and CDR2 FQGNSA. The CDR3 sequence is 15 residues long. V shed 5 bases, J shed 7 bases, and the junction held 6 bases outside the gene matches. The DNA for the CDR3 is TGTGCCAGCAGCCTACTAGCGGGAGGGCGGAATACGCAGTATTTT. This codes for CASSLLAGGRNTQYF.

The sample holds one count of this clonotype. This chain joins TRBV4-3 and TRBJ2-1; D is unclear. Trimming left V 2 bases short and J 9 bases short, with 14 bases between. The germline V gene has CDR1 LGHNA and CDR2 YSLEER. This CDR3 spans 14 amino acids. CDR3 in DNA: TGCGCCAGCAGCCAATCGCGCCGGAGCGCTGAGCAGTTCTTC. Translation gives CASSQSRRSAEQFF.

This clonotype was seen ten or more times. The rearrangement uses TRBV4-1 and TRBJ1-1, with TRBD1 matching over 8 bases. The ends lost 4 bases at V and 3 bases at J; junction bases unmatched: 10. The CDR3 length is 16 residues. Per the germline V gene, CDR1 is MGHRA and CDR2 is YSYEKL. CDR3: CASSRPVTGVDTEAFF. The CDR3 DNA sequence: TGCGCCAGCAGCCGACCCGTGACAGGGGTGGACACTGAAGCTTTCTTT.

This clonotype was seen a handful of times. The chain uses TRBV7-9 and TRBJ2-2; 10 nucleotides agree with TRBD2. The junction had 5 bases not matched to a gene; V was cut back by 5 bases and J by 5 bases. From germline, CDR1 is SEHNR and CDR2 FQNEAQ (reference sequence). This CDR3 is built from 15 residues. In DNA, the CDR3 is TGTGCCAGCAGCCAGACTAGCGGGCCGACCGGGGAGCTGTTTTTT. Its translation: CASSQTSGPTGELFF.

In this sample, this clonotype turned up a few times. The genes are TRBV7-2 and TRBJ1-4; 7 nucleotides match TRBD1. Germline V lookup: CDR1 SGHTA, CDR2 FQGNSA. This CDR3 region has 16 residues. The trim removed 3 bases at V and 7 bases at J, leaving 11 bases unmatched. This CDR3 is CASSLADRDYGEKLFF. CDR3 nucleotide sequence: TGTGCCAGCAGCTTGGCCGACAGGGATTATGGTGAAAAACTGTTTTTT.

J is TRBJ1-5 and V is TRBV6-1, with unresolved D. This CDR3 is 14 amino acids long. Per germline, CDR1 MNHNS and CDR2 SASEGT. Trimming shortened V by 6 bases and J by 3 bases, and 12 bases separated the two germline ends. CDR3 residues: CASRGNVDNQPQHF. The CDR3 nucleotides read TGTGCCAGCAGGGGGAATGTTGACAATCAGCCCCAGCATTTT.

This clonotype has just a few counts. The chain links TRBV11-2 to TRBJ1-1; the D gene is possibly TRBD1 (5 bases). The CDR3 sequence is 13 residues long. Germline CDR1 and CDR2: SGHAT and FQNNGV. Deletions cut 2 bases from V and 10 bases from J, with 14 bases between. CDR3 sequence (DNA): TGTGCCAGCAGCTTAACAGGTGATTTTTCAGCTTTCTTT. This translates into CASSLTGDFSAFF.

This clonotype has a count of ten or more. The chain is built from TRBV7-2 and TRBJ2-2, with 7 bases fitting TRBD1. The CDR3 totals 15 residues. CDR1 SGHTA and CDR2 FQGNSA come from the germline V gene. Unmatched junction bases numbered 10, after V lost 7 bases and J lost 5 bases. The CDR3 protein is CASTLNRGETGELFF. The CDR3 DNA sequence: TGTGCCAGCACCCTTAACAGGGGCGAGACCGGGGAGCTGTTTTTT.

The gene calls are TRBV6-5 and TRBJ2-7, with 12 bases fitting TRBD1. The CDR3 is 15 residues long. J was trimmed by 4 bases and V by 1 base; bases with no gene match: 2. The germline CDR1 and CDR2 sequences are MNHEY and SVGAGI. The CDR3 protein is CASSYLGQGAYEQYF. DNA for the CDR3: TGTGCCAGCAGTTACTTGGGACAGGGGGCATACGAGCAGTACTTC.

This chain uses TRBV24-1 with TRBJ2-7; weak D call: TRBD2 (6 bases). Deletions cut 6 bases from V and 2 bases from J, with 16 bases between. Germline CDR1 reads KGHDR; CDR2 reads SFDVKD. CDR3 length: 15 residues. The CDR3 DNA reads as TGTGCCACCAGTTCCCAGGGCGGCGGGACCTACGAGCAGTACTTC. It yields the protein CATSSQGGGTYEQYF.